Detailed here is one T cell receptor (beta chain). Germline V gene sequence: CDR1 SGHVS, CDR2 FQNEAQ. The CDR3 length is 14 residues. After removal of 7 bases from V and 3 bases from J, the junction contained 5 bases not matched to a gene. For TCR beta, libraries came from iRepertoire HTBI primers and Arm-PCR of CDR3 regions. TCRdb reprocessed the multiplex PCR reads with MiXCR, giving one entry per CDR3 protein. This sample has roughly 430,000 distinct CDR3 sequences, with roughly 23% found just once. Described time point: persistent/refractory GD, antithyroid drugs over 5 years with positive TRAb. With RNA extracted from PBMCs as input, the TCR library was made. The entry originates in a study of regulatory T cells in long-lasting Graves disease.

The gene calls are TRBV7-8 and TRBJ1-4; TRBD1 matches 7 bases. The source of this sequence is a female donor with Graves disease. This material consisted of peripheral blood mononuclear cells (PBMCs), taken when the disease was refractory, from a patient treated with antithyroid drugs. CDR3 DNA sequence: TGTGCCAGCACCCGACAGGGATCTAATGAAAAACTGTTTTTT. This codes for CASTRQGSNEKLFF.